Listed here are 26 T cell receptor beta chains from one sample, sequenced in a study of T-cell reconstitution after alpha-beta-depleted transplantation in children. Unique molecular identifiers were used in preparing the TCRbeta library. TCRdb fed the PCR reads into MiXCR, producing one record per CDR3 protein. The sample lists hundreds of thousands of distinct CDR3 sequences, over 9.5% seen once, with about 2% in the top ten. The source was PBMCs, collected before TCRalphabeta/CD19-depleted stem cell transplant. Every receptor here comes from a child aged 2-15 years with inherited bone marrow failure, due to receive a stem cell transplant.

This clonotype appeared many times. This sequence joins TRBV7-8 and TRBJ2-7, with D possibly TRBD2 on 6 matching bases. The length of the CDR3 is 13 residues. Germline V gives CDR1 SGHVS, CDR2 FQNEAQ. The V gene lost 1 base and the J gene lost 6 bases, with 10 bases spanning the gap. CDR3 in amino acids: CASSLGLVGEQYF. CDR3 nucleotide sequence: TGTGCCAGCAGCTTAGGACTAGTCGGCGAGCAGTACTTC.

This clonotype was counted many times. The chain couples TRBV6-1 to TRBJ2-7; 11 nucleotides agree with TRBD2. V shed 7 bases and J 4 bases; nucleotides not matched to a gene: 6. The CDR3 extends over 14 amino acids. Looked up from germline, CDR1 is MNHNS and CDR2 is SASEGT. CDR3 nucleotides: TGTGCCAGCAAGGTGGCTAGCGGGAGGTACGAGCAGTACTTC. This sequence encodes CASKVASGRYEQYF.

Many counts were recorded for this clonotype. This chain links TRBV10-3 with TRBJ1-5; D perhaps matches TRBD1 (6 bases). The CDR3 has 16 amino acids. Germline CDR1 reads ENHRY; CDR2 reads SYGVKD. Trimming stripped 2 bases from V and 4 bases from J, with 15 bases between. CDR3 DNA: TGTGCCATCAGTGAGACAGGGTCAGGGTTTAATCAGCCCCAGCATTTT. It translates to CAISETGSGFNQPQHF.

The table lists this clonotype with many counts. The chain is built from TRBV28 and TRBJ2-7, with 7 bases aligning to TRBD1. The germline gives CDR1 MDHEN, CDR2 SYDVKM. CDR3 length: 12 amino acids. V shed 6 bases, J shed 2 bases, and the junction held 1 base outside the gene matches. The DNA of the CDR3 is TGTGCCAGCAGCACAGGGGCCTACGAGCAGTACTTC. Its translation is CASSTGAYEQYF.

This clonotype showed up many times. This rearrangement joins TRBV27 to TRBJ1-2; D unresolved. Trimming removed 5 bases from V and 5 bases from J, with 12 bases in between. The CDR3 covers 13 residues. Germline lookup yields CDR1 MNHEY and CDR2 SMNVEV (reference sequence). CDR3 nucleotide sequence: TGTGCCAGCAGTGAGGCCGGGGTTTATGGCTACACCTTC. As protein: CASSEAGVYGYTF.

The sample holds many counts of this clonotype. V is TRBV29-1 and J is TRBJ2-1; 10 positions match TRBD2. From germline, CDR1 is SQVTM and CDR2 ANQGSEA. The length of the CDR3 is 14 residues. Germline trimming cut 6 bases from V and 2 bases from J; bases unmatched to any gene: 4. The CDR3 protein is CSVLSGRAYNEQFF. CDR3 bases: TGCAGCGTGCTCAGCGGGAGGGCCTACAATGAGCAGTTCTTC.

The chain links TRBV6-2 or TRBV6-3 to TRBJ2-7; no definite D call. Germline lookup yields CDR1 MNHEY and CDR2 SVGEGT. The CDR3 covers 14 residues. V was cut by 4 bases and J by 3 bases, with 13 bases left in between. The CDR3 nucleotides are TGTGCCAGCAGTTTTCCTCCCCTTGGCTACGAGCAGTACTTC. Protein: CASSFPPLGYEQYF.

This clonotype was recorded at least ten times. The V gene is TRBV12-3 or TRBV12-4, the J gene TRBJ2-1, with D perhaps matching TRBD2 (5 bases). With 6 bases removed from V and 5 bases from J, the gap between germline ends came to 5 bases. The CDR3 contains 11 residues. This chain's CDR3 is CASRLDNEQFF. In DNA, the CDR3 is TGTGCCAGCAGACTAGACAATGAGCAGTTCTTC.

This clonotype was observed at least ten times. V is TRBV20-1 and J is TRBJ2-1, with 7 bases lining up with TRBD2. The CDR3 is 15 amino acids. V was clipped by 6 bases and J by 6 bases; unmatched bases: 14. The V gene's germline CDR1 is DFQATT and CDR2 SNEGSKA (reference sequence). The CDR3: CSAPSRGSIRNEQFF. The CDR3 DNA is TGCAGTGCCCCTTCTCGCGGGAGCATACGCAATGAGCAGTTCTTC.

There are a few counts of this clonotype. CDR3 region: CASSWGLSVEPYEQYF. The CDR3 coding sequence is TGTGCCAGCAGCTGGGGTTTGTCGGTCGAGCCATACGAGCAGTACTTC. The V call is TRBV7-9, the J call TRBJ2-7; D unresolved. Per germline, CDR1 SEHNR and CDR2 FQNEAQ (reference sequence). This CDR3 region has 16 residues. Trimming took off 4 bases at V and 4 bases at J, with 20 bases between the two ends.

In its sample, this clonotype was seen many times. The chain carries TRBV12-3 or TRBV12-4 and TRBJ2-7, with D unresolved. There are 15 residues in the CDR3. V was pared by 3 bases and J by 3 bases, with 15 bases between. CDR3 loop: CASSFRAHQYYEQYF. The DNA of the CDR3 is TGTGCCAGCAGTTTTAGGGCCCACCAATACTACGAGCAGTACTTC.

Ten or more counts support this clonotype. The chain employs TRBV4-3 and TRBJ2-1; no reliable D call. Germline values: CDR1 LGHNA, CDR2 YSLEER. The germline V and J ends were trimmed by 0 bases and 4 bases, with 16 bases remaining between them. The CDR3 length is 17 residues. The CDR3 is CASSQDRLVGPYNEQFF. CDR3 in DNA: TGCGCCAGCAGCCAAGATCGGCTAGTTGGGCCATACAATGAGCAGTTCTTC.

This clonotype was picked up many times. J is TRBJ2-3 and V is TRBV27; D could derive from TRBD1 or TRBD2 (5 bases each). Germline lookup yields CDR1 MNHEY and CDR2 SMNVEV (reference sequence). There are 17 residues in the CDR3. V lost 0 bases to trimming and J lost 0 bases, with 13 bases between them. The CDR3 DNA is TGTGCCAGCAGTTTATCGATGGGGGAAGCAAGCACAGATACGCAGTATTTT. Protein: CASSLSMGEASTDTQYF.

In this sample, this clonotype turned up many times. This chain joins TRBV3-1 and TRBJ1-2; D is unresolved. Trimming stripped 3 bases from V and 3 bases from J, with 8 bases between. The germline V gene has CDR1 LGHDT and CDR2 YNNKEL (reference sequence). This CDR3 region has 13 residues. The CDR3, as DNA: TGTGCCAGCAGCCATGGCAGGTACTATGGCTACACCTTC. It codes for CASSHGRYYGYTF.

The CDR3 is CASRMRETGELFF. DNA for the CDR3: TGTGCCAGTAGGATGAGAGAGACCGGGGAGCTGTTTTTT. The genes are TRBV19 and TRBJ2-2, with D unresolved. Germline V gene sequence: CDR1 LNHDA, CDR2 SQIVND (reference sequence). V lost 6 bases, J lost 5 bases, and 10 bases lay in between. The CDR3 is made up of 13 amino acids. Full variable domain (remainder filled in from reference TRBV19 and TRBJ2-2): DGGITQSPKYLFRKEGQNVTLSCEQNLNHDAMYWYRQDPGQGLRLIYYSQIVNDFQKGDIAEGYSVSREKKESFPLTVTSAQKNPTAFYLCASRMRETGELFFGEGSRLTVL.

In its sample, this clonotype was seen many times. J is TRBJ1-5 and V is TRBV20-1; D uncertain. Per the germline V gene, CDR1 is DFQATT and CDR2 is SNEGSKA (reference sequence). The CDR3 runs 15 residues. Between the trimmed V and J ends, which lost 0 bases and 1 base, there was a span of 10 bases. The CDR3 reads CSARDGGSSNQPQHF. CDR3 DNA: TGCAGTGCTAGAGATGGAGGGAGCAGCAATCAGCCCCAGCATTTT.

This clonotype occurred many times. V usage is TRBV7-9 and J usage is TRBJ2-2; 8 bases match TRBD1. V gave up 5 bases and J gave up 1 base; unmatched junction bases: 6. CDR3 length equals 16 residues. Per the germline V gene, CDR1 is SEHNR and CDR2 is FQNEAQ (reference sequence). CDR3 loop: CASSRRDRMNTGELFF. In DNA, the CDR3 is TGTGCCAGCAGCCGCCGGGACAGGATGAACACCGGGGAGCTGTTTTTT.

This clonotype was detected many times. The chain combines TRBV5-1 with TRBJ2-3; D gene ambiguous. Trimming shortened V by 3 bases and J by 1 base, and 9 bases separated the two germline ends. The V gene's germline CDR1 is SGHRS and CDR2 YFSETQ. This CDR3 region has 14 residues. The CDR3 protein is CASSSPEGTDTQYF. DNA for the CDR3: TGCGCCAGCAGCTCCCCAGAGGGCACAGATACGCAGTATTTT.

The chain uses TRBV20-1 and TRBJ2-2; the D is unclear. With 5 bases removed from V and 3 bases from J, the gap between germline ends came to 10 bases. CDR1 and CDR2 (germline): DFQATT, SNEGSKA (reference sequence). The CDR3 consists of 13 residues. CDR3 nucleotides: TGCAGTGCTCTTTTCTCGGACACCGGGGAGCTGTTTTTT. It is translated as CSALFSDTGELFF.

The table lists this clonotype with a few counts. CDR3 residues: CASSQDLGTDYNSPLHF. The CDR3 region has the DNA TGCGCCAGCAGCCAAGATCTGGGGACCGACTATAATTCACCCCTCCACTTT. The chain employs TRBV4-3 and TRBJ1-6, with a weak D call TRBD1 (5 bases). The germline gives CDR1 LGHNA, CDR2 YSLEER. V was pared by 0 bases and J by 3 bases, with 12 bases between. The CDR3 is 17 residues long.

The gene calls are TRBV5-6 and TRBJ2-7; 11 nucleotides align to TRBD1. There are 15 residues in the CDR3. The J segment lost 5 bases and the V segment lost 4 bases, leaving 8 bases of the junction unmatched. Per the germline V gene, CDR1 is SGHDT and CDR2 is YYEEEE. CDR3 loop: CASSPDRGRTDEQYF. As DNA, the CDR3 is TGTGCCAGCAGCCCGGACAGGGGGCGAACGGACGAGCAGTACTTC.

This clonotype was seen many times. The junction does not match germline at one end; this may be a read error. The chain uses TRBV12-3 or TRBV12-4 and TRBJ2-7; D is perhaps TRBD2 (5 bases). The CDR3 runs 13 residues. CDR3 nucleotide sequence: TGCGCCAGCAGTTCCGGGAACTCCTACGAGCAGTACTTC. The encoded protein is CASSSGNSYEQYF.

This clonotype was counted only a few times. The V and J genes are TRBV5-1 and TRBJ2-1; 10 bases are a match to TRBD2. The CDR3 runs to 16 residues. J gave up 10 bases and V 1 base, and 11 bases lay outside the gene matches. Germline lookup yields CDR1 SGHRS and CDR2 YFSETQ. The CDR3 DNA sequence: TGCGCCAGCAGCTTGCCGGTAGCGGGAGGCTCCGACGAGCAGTTCTTC. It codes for CASSLPVAGGSDEQFF.

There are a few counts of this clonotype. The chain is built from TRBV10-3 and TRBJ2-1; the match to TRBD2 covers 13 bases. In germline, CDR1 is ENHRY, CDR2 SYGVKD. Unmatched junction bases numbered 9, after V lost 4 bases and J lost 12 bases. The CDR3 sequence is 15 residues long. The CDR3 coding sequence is TGTGCCATCAGTGCCCTCGGACTAGCGGGAGAGGGGCAGTTCTTC. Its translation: CAISALGLAGEGQFF.

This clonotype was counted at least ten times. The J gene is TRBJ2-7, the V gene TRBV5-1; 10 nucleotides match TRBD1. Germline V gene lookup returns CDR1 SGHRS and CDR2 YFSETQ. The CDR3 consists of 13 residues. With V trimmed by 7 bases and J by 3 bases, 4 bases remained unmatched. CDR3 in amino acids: CASGRDRGYEQYF. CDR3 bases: TGCGCCAGCGGCCGGGACAGGGGCTACGAGCAGTACTTC.

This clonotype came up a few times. The CDR3 spells CASSPRTSGRDQETQYF. Here the CDR3 DNA reads TGTGCCAGCAGCCCGAGGACTAGCGGGAGGGATCAAGAGACCCAGTACTTC. The rearrangement uses TRBV7-8 and TRBJ2-5; 15 bases are a match to TRBD2. Trimming at V came to 5 bases and at J to 2 bases, leaving 6 bases not matched to a gene. This CDR3 comprises 17 residues. Germline V gives CDR1 SGHVS, CDR2 FQNEAQ.